This TCR beta chain emerged from a study of regulatory T cells in long-lasting Graves disease (TCRdb year 2021). Concerning the study at large: To count as having persistent Graves' disease, a patient had to have received antithyroid drug treatment for over 5 years with TSH receptor autoantibodies remaining persistently positive. Patients with persistent Graves' disease were compared with patients with newly diagnosed Graves' disease using TCR sequencing and RNA sequencing of peripheral blood. The study was conducted in China and was registered as a clinical trial. A total of around 35 samples underwent TCR sequencing: around 13 from persistent and some 20 from newly diagnosed Graves' disease patients. On average, persistent Graves' disease patients in the clinical cohort had been on antithyroid drugs for about 9.3 years.

This clonotype was counted many times. It has no known antigen specificity. Per-base quality was not reported, and no clone a single base away is much larger than it. The method was multiplex PCR. The sequencer listed for this sample is Illumina HiSeq 4000. CDR3 regions were amplified by Arm-PCR with iRepertoire HTBI primers to construct TCR beta libraries. Before sequencing, the PCR products went through gel purification. As for the authors' bioinformatics: A total of 60 to 80 TRBV and some 15 TRBJ segments were identified across samples and were used for gene usage analysis of CDR3 amino acid clonotypes. COPE and FqMerger were used to merge the filtered high-quality paired reads into contigs. BLAST was used to align contigs to the IMGT TRBV, TRBD and TRBJ reference genes, and CDR3 was defined following IMGT. Any clonotype with a frequency above 0.1% was classified as a highly expanded clone. Shannon entropy served as the measure of repertoire diversity, while the Gini coefficient captured V-J evenness. Clonotypes shared by more than one individual were considered public. TCRdb reprocessing: public reads trimmed at Q25 with fastp, clones called with MiXCR, in-frame beta chains kept. Entries that share a CDR3 protein sequence are merged under the most common genes and DNA. TCRdb, not the original authors, processed these V and J calls. For this sample the table gives 400,000 to 500,000 distinct CDR3 sequences, of which around a fifth were detected only once. Together, the top ten hold roughly 6.9% of the sample.

The germline ends are 15 bases apart after V is trimmed by 1 base and J by 2 bases. The CDR3 holds 17 amino acids from the cysteine to the phenylalanine. Only the CDR3 region is kept as DNA, spanning 51 bases read in frame from base 1. Sequences LNHNV (CDR1) and YYDKDF (CDR2) are obtained from the germline V gene (reference sequence). Results and caveats for the whole study, not just this receptor: Sequencing and analysis were restricted to the TCR beta chain. The authors noted that the small sample size was a limitation that may lower accuracy. Lower TCR Shannon entropy and fewer highly expanded clones were observed in persistent Graves' disease patients than in newly diagnosed patients, which suggested clonal expansion. Patients with persistent disease shared more public clonotypes (roughly 2,900) than newly diagnosed patients did (approximately 990). Because the primary lesion, thyroid tissue, could not be accessed, the study looked at peripheral blood alone. Preferential use of TRBV28, TRBJ1-2 and TRBJ2-5 was observed in persistent disease, whereas TRBV20-1 and TRBJ2-1 were favored in newly diagnosed disease.

The time point label on this specimen signifies: persistent/refractory GD, antithyroid drugs over 5 years with positive TRAb. For both TCR sequencing and RNA sequencing, RNA was extracted from PBMCs in TRIzol. The diagnosis of Graves' disease was made according to American Thyroid Association guidelines. Patients for the study were recruited at an endocrinology department in Xi'an, China. Each patient gave roughly 8.4 milliliters of peripheral blood, collected in an EDTA anticoagulant tube. Ficoll Paque Plus density gradient separation was used to isolate PBMCs, and no additional T cell sorting was done. An Agilent 2100 Bioanalyzer and agarose gel were used to assess RNA quality, and a NanoDrop 2000 was used to measure RNA concentration.

The sequence was collected from a female donor with Graves disease. The starting material was peripheral blood mononuclear cells (PBMCs), obtained when the disease was refractory, from a patient treated with antithyroid drugs. The sequence links TRBV15 to TRBJ1-5; TRBD1 is possibly the D segment (6 matching bases). The CDR3: CATSRGIGGEGNQPQHF. The DNA reads as follows: TGTGCCACCAGCAGAGGTATAGGGGGGGAAGGCAATCAGCCCCAGCATTTT.